This T cell receptor beta chain was sequenced during a study of Ad26.COV2.S vaccination and SARS-CoV-2 variants. About the research overall: By the intramuscular route, Ad26.COV2.S was given once, or twice 56 days apart.

On this clone: What it binds is not known.

Broader study findings: In vaccinated individuals, spike-specific CD8+ and CD4+ T cell responses reportedly displayed substantial breadth.

Libraries were prepared by immunoSEQ multiplex PCR; TCRdb keeps only in-frame clonotypes and omits some of them. This table has approximately 480,000 clones, around nine tenths appearing once. The V gene lost 8 bases and the J gene lost 4 bases, with 11 bases spanning the gap. From germline, CDR1 is SQVTM and CDR2 ANQGSEA. The CDR3 runs to 11 residues. This sample's treatment: about 20 received Ad26.COV2.S at low or high dose, single or two shots; roughly five received placebo; per-sample allocation not given. Following the first vaccine or placebo injection, samples were taken on day 63. The vaccine antigen was prefusion-stabilized Wuhan SARS-CoV-2 spike.

This TCR came from a person aged 18 to 59 who received the Ad26.COV2.S COVID-19 vaccine or a placebo. The source material was peripheral blood, sampled in a trial of Ad26.COV2.S vaccine versus placebo. The rearrangement links TRBV29-1 to TRBJ1-2; D might be TRBD1 (5 bases). The CDR3 nucleotides are TGCAGCACCCGGGACCCCTATGGCTACACCTTC. As protein: CSTRDPYGYTF. Complete variable domain (other parts from reference TRBV29-1 and TRBJ1-2): SAVISQKPSRDICQRGTSLTIQCQVDSQVTMMFWYRQQPGQSLTLIATANQGSEATYESGFVIDKFPISRPNLTFSTLTVSNMSPEDSSIYLCSTRDPYGYTFGSGTRLTVV.